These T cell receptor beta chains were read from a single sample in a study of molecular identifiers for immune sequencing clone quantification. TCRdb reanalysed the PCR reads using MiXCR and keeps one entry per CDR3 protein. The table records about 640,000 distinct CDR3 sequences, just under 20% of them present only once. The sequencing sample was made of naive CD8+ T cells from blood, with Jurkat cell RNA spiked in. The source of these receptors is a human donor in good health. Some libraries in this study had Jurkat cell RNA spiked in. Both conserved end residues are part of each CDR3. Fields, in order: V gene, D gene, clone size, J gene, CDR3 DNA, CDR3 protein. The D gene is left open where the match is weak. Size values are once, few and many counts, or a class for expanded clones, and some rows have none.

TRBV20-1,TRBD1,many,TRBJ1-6,TGCAGTGCTAGACCGGCCAAGGACAGGGGTGGATCACCCCTCCACTTT,CSARPAKDRGGSPLHF
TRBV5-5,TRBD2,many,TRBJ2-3,TGTGCCAGCATCTTACGGGAGGGCACAGATACGCAGTATTTT,CASILREGTDTQYF
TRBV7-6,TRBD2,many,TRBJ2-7,TGTGCCAGCAGCTCGCTAGCGGGAGGGCGCGAGCAGTACTTC,CASSSLAGGREQYF
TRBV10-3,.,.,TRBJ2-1,TGTGCCATCAGTGATGTAGCAGACTACATTGAGCAGTTCTTC,CAISDVADYIEQFF
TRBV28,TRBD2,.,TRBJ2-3,TGTGCTAGCAACAACCTTCAGCGGGAGCCGGACACAGATACGCAGTATTTT,CASNNLQREPDTDTQYF
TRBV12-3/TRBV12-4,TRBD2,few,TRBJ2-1,TGTGCCAGCAAAGACAGCGGGAGTTATGAGCAGTTCTTC,CASKDSGSYEQFF
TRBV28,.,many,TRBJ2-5,TGTGCCAGCAGTTTTATCGGGGAAGAGACCCAGTACTTC,CASSFIGEETQYF
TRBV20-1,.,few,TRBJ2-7,TGCAGTGCAGACCAACAGGGCTACGAGCAGTACTTC,CSADQQGYEQYF
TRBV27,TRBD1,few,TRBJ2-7,TGTGCGACGGGACAGTGGAGCTACGAGCAGTACTTC,CATGQWSYEQYF
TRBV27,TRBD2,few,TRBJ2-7,TGTGCCAGCAGGCCCGGGGGGGGAACCTACGAGCAGTACTTC,CASRPGGGTYEQYF
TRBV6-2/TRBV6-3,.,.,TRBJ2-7,TGTGCCAGCAGTTACACGGAGGACTACGAGCAGTACTTC,CASSYTEDYEQYF
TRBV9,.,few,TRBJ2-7,TGTGCCAGCAGCGCGGGGGACAGTTTAGCCTACGAGCAGTACTTC,CASSAGDSLAYEQYF
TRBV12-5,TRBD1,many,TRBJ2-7,TGTGCTAGTGCCATTCCGGGACAGGGATCCGAGCAGTACTTC,CASAIPGQGSEQYF
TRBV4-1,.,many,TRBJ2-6,TGCGCCAGCAGGACGGACTTGACTGGGGCCAACGTCCTGACTTTC,CASRTDLTGANVLTF
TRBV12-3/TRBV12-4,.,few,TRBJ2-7,TGTGCCAGCAGTTTTATGGGCCGATCCTACGAGCAGTACTTC,CASSFMGRSYEQYF
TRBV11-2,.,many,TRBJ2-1,TGTGCCAGCAGCCCCTTTCCCACAGAGGGAGTGTTCTTC,CASSPFPTEGVFF
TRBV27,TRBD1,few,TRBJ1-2,TGTGCCAGCAGTTCCTCCCTGGGGACAGGGGACTATGGCTACACCTTC,CASSSSLGTGDYGYTF
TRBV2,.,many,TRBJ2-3,TGTGCCAGCAGTGTTATGGTGAGCACAGATACGCAGTATTTT,CASSVMVSTDTQYF
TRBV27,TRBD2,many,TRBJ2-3,TGTGCCAGCAGTTTAGGGACTAGTGCCATCACAGATACGCAGTATTTT,CASSLGTSAITDTQYF
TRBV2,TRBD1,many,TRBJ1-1,TGTGCCAGCCGCGACAGGGGCGGGTTGGCTTTCTTT,CASRDRGGLAFF
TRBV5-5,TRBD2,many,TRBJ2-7,TGTGCCAGCAGCTTGGAATCCGGACTAGCGGCCTACGAGCAGTACTTC,CASSLESGLAAYEQYF
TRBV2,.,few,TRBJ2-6,TGTGCCAGCAGTGATTGGGGTATCGCCTCTGGGGCCAACGTCCTGACTTTC,CASSDWGIASGANVLTF
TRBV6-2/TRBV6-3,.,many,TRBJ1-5,TGTGCCAGCAGGGCCCCAGAGAGGAATCAGCCCCAGCATTTT,CASRAPERNQPQHF
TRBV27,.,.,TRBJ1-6,TGTGCCAGCAGTTTAAGACCCGATTCACCCCTCCACTTT,CASSLRPDSPLHF
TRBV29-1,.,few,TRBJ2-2,TGCAGCCATTGGGACCCGGACACCGGGGAGCTGTTTTTT,CSHWDPDTGELFF
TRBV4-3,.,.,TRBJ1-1,TGCGCCAGCAGCCAGGACGTCGGGACAAGTACGAACACTGAAGCTTTCTTT,CASSQDVGTSTNTEAFF
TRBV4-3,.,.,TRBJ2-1,TGCGCCAGCAGCCAAGATAGTAGTTCCATGGGGAGTGAGCAGTTCTTC,CASSQDSSSMGSEQFF
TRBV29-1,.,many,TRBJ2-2,TGCAGCGTTCAGTCCCAGGACCTGAACACCGGGGAGCTGTTTTTT,CSVQSQDLNTGELFF
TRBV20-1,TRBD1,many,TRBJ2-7,TGCAGTGCTTCCGGGACAGGGGTAACCTACGAGCAGTACTTC,CSASGTGVTYEQYF
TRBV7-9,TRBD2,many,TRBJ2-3,TGTGCCAGCAGCTTAGGGTATAGCGGGGGAAACACAGATACGCAGTATTTT,CASSLGYSGGNTDTQYF